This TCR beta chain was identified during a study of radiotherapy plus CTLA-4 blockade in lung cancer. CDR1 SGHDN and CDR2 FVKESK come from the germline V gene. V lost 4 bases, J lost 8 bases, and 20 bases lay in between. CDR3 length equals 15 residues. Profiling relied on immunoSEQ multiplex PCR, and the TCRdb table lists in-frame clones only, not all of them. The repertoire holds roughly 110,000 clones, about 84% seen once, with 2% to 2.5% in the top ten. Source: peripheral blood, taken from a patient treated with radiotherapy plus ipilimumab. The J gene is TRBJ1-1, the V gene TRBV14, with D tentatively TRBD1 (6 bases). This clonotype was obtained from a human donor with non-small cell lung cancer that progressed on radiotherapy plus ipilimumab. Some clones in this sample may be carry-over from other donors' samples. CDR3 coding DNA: TGTGCCAGCAGCCGGGGATCAACAGGGTTAAGGGAAGCTTTCTTT. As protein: CASSRGSTGLREAFF.